Below are 27 T cell receptor beta chains sequenced from a single sample in a study of persistence of HIV-infected CD4 T cells. An overlapping HIV-1 Gag peptide pool stimulated these cells at 0.75 to 1 ug/peptide/mL. CD40L-negative CD69-negative CD45RO-high memory CD4+ T cells were sorted as populations depleted of antigen-responding cells. For these receptors, no antigen is known. The libraries were made with immunoSEQ version 4 in survey mode. TCRdb's table, derived via immunoSEQ multiplex PCR, lists solely in-frame clones and lacks some. The sample contains about 64,000 clones, about 69% of which appear only once. The sample consisted of CD4+ T cells sorted from PBMCs after approximately 19-hour stimulation, taken from a patient who received antiretroviral therapy. The receptors stem from an adult man with HIV who was CMV-seropositive.

CDR3 coding DNA: TGTGCCAGCAGTTTTGGGGACAGGGTTAACTATGGCTACACCTTC. Protein product: CASSFGDRVNYGYTF. V usage is TRBV28 and J usage is TRBJ1-2; 9 bases align to TRBD1. Looked up from germline, CDR1 is MDHEN and CDR2 is SYDVKM. J gave up 1 base and V 3 bases, and 3 bases lay outside the gene matches. There are 15 residues in the CDR3.

This chain links TRBV18 with TRBJ1-6; D remains ambiguous. There are 16 residues in the CDR3. The V gene lost 3 bases and the J gene lost 7 bases, with 16 bases spanning the gap. From germline, CDR1 is KGHSH and CDR2 LQKENI. The CDR3 DNA sequence: TGTGCCAGCTCACCGGACGGGAACTTAGGGAATTCACCCCTCCACTTT. This encodes CASSPDGNLGNSPLHF.

The J gene is TRBJ2-3, the V gene TRBV19; D might be TRBD1 (6 bases). V lost 6 bases and J lost 2, with 12 bases in between. There are 14 residues in the CDR3. CDR1 LNHDA and CDR2 SQIVND come from the germline V gene (reference sequence). CDR3 sequence (DNA): TGTGCCAGTAGCCTGGGGGCGGACACAGATACGCAGTATTTT. It yields the protein CASSLGADTDTQYF.

This chain links TRBV6-2 or TRBV6-3 with TRBJ1-5; 7 nucleotides agree with TRBD1. Unmatched junction bases numbered 9, after V lost 6 bases and J lost 7 bases. Germline values: CDR1 MNHEY, CDR2 SVGEGT. This CDR3 is 14 amino acids long. The DNA for the CDR3 is TGTGCCAGCAGCCCGGGACAGTCTGGCCAGCCCCAGCATTTT. Translating it yields CASSPGQSGQPQHF.

The chain employs TRBV28 and TRBJ1-1; D unclear. The CDR3 sequence is 12 residues long. Deletions cut 6 bases from V and 7 bases from J, with 12 bases between. Looked up from germline, CDR1 is MDHEN and CDR2 is SYDVKM. In DNA, the CDR3 is TGTGCCAGCAGACAGTTAGTCCGTGAAGCTTTCTTT. As protein: CASRQLVREAFF.

This chain uses TRBV3-1 (or the pseudogene TRBV3-2) with TRBJ1-2, with unresolved D. CDR1 is LGHDT, CDR2 YNNKEL, per germline (reference sequence). Deletions cut 1 base from V and 4 bases from J, with 22 bases between. This CDR3 region has 18 residues. The CDR3 nucleotides read TGTGCCAGCAGCCAAGTACAGCCGAAGGTTGGCAGAGGCTATGGCTACACCTTC. This gives the protein CASSQVQPKVGRGYGYTF.

By frequency in the sample, this clone is medium-sized (0.01 to 0.1%). V usage is TRBV19 and J usage is TRBJ1-5; maybe TRBD1 (6 bases). The CDR3 has 14 amino acids. Germline V gene sequence: CDR1 LNHDA, CDR2 SQIVND (reference sequence). V lost 5 bases and J 5 bases, leaving 13 bases between the germline ends. The CDR3: CASSPGQNYQPQHF. CDR3 nucleotides: TGTGCCAGTAGTCCCGGACAGAATTATCAGCCCCAGCATTTT.

V usage is TRBV27 and J usage is TRBJ1-6; no definite D call. CDR1 is MNHEY, CDR2 SMNVEV, per germline (reference sequence). The CDR3 runs 16 residues. Deletions cut 8 bases from V and 0 bases from J, with 14 bases between. CDR3 loop: CASALEQSSYNSPLHF. The DNA of the CDR3 is TGTGCCAGCGCCTTGGAACAGAGCTCCTATAATTCACCCCTCCACTTT.

V gene TRBV7-9 combines with J gene TRBJ2-7; D is unresolved. Germline CDR1 is SEHNR and CDR2 is FQNEAQ (reference sequence). Deletions cut 2 bases from V and 1 base from J, with 3 bases between. This CDR3 comprises 12 residues. CDR3 bases: TGTGCCAGCAGCTTATGGTCCTACGAGCAGTACTTC. Translated: CASSLWSYEQYF.

This clone occurred a few times. This chain uses TRBV5-1 with TRBJ2-2; D not certain. V lost 6 bases and J 3 bases, leaving 15 bases between the germline ends. Germline values: CDR1 SGHRS, CDR2 YFSETQ. The CDR3 is made up of 15 amino acids. The CDR3 sequence: CASTLTQSDTGELFF. The CDR3 DNA reads TGCGCCAGCACCCTTACGCAGTCTGACACCGGGGAGCTGTTTTTT.

V and J are TRBV7-8 and TRBJ2-7; D remains unclear. Germline CDR1 is SGHVS and CDR2 is FQNEAQ. The CDR3 totals 11 residues. V was pared by 5 bases and J by 0 bases, with 2 bases between. CDR3 loop: CASSHSYEQYF. The DNA for the CDR3 is TGTGCCAGCAGCCACTCCTACGAGCAGTACTTC.

The genes are TRBV5-1 and TRBJ1-6; 9 bases match TRBD1. This CDR3 is built from 14 residues. Trimming removed 0 bases from V and 10 bases from J; junction bases left unmatched: 2. Germline V gene sequence: CDR1 SGHRS, CDR2 YFSETQ. The CDR3 reads CASSLGTGVSPLHF. The CDR3 nucleotides are TGCGCCAGCAGCTTGGGGACAGGGGTCTCACCCCTCCACTTT.

This clone was counted a few times. The chain recombines TRBV12-3 or TRBV12-4 with TRBJ1-1, with D tentatively TRBD1 (6 bases). The CDR3 consists of 13 residues. Trimming took 7 bases from V and 10 from J, leaving 19 bases between them. The CDR3 here is CASTGTSQSRAFF. CDR3 nucleotides: TGTGCCAGCACTGGGACATCCCAAAGCAGAGCTTTCTTT.

The rearrangement joins TRBV15 to TRBJ2-7; D perhaps matches TRBD1 (6 bases). The germline gives CDR1 LNHNV, CDR2 YYDKDF (reference sequence). V was cut by 1 base and J by 3 bases, with 22 bases left in between. The CDR3 extends over 18 amino acids. The CDR3, as DNA: TGTGCCACCAGCAGAGGTAATTTTCGTCAGGGGAACGACTACGAGCAGTACTTC. Encoded protein: CATSRGNFRQGNDYEQYF.

The V and J genes are TRBV19 and TRBJ2-6; no reliable D call. CDR1 and CDR2 from the germline V gene are LNHDA and SQIVND (reference sequence). The CDR3 spans 16 residues. Trimming removed 3 bases from V and 3 bases from J, with 12 bases in between. In DNA form, the CDR3 reads TGTGCCAGTAGTATCGGGCTATCGGGTGGGGCCAACGTCCTGACTTTC. Translating it yields CASSIGLSGGANVLTF.

V gene TRBV7-8 combines with J gene TRBJ1-2; D may be TRBD1 (6 bases). Germline CDR1 and CDR2: SGHVS and FQNEAQ. V lost 4 bases to trimming and J lost 4 bases, with 16 bases between them. The CDR3 contains 15 residues. The CDR3 sequence is CASSSGGGRGYGYTF. The CDR3, as DNA: TGTGCCAGCAGCTCAGGCGGGGGGCGCGGCTATGGCTACACCTTC.

The sample holds a few counts of this clone. V and J are TRBV29-1 and TRBJ2-7, with a tentative D call TRBD1 (5 bases). Trimming took off 4 bases at V and 2 bases at J, with 9 bases between the two ends. Germline values: CDR1 SQVTM, CDR2 ANQGSEA. There are 12 residues in the CDR3. CDR3 loop: CSVARGPYEQYF. In DNA, the CDR3 is TGCAGCGTTGCTAGGGGCCCCTACGAGCAGTACTTC.

This clone was counted once. The chain is built from TRBV29-1 and TRBJ2-1; 7 bases are shared with TRBD1. J lost 6 bases, V lost 4 bases, and 9 bases had no gene match. Germline V gives CDR1 SQVTM, CDR2 ANQGSEA. The CDR3 extends over 14 amino acids. CDR3 DNA: TGCAGCGTTGCAATCGGGAACAGGGGCAATGAGCAGTTCTTC. Its protein is CSVAIGNRGNEQFF.

The chain's CDR3 is CASSEMGTNSYEQYF. CDR3 in DNA: TGTGCCAGCAGTGAAATGGGGACAAATTCCTACGAGCAGTACTTC. The chain links TRBV6-1 to TRBJ2-7; perhaps TRBD1 as D (6 bases). From germline, CDR1 is MNHNS and CDR2 SASEGT. V gave up 2 bases and J gave up 1 base, with 12 bases separating them. This CDR3 is 15 amino acids long.

This clone has just a few counts. The chain links TRBV4-1 to TRBJ1-2, with D possibly being TRBD1 (5 bases). Germline V gene lookup returns CDR1 MGHRA and CDR2 YSYEKL. The length of the CDR3 is 13 residues. V was trimmed by 0 bases and J by 8 bases, leaving 10 bases between them. CDR3 nucleotide sequence: TGCGCCAGCAGCCAAGAAGGGGTTGGGGGCTACACCTTC. This gives the protein CASSQEGVGGYTF.

The chain combines TRBV16 with TRBJ1-5; D is unresolved. The V end lost 7 bases, the J end lost 0 bases, and 10 bases lay between the germline ends. Germline V gene sequence: CDR1 KGHSY, CDR2 FQNENV. The CDR3 extends over 14 amino acids. The CDR3 protein is CASTPRNSNQPQHF. The DNA for the CDR3 is TGTGCCAGCACCCCACGTAATAGCAATCAGCCCCAGCATTTT.

The count of this clone is one. The chain is built from TRBV19 and TRBJ2-1, with D perhaps being TRBD1 or TRBD2 (6 bases each). Germline V gives CDR1 LNHDA, CDR2 SQIVND (reference sequence). The CDR3 has 20 amino acids. Between the trimmed V and J ends, which lost 6 bases and 0 bases, there was a span of 27 bases. The CDR3 here is CASSLASGGQFLSSYNEQFF. CDR3 DNA sequence: TGTGCCAGTAGCCTGGCCTCCGGGGGCCAATTTTTAAGCTCCTACAATGAGCAGTTCTTC.

V gene TRBV5-5 combines with J gene TRBJ2-7, with D uncertain. CDR1 and CDR2 (germline): SGHKS, YYEKEE (reference sequence). V lost 0 bases, J lost 2 bases, and 12 bases lay in between. The CDR3 runs to 15 residues. The CDR3 bases are TGTGCCAGCAGCTTGGCCCTGGGCCGGCCCTACGAGCAGTACTTC. It is translated as CASSLALGRPYEQYF.

J is TRBJ1-2 and V is TRBV19; 8 bases are a match to TRBD1. The CDR3 runs 13 residues. CDR1 is LNHDA, CDR2 SQIVND, per germline (reference sequence). The junction had 6 bases not matched to a gene; V was cut back by 3 bases and J by 9 bases. CDR3 amino acids: CASSIPRTGSYTF. The CDR3 nucleotides are TGTGCCAGTAGTATCCCACGGACAGGGAGCTACACCTTC.

DNA for the CDR3: TGTGCCAGCAGACCTCCGGGACAGAATTCACCCCTCCACTTT. Protein: CASRPPGQNSPLHF. The rearrangement links TRBV3-1 (or the pseudogene TRBV3-2) to TRBJ1-6, with 7 nucleotides matching TRBD1. CDR3 length: 14 amino acids. J gave up 7 bases and V 6 bases, and 6 bases lay outside the gene matches. Germline-derived CDR1 and CDR2 are LGHDT and YNNKEL (reference sequence).

The rearrangement uses TRBV14 and TRBJ2-2; D not resolved. The CDR3 has 14 residues. Trimming left V 0 bases short and J 5 bases short, with 7 bases between. Germline loops: CDR1 SGHDN, CDR2 FVKESK. The CDR3 reads CASSQETRTGELFF. In DNA form, the CDR3 reads TGTGCCAGCAGCCAAGAAACACGGACCGGGGAGCTGTTTTTT.

The chain couples TRBV7-2 to TRBJ2-7; 9 bases are shared with TRBD1. V lost 5 bases, J lost 7 bases, and 15 bases stayed unmatched. Germline CDR1 SGHTA, CDR2 FQGNSA. This CDR3 has 16 residues. CDR3 residues: CASSQTPGQGWREQYF. CDR3 DNA sequence: TGTGCCAGCAGCCAAACTCCGGGACAGGGATGGCGGGAGCAGTACTTC. Using reference TRBV7-2 and TRBJ2-7 for the parts outside the CDR3, the full variable domain is GAGVSQSPSNKVTEKGKDVELRCDPISGHTALYWYRQSLGQGLEFLIYFQGNSAPDKSGLPSDRFSAERTGGSVSTLTIQRTQQEDSAVYLCASSQTPGQGWREQYFGPGTRLTVT.